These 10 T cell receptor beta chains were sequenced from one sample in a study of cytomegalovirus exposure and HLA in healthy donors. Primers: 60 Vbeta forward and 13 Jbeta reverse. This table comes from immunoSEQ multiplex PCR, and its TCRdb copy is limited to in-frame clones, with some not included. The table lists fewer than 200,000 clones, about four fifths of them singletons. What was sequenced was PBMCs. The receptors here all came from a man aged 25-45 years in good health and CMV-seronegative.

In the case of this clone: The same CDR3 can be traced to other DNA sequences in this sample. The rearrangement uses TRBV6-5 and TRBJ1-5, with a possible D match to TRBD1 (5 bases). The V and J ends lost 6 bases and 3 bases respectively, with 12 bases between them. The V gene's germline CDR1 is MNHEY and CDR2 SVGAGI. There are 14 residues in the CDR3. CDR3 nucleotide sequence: TGTGCCAGCAGCCGCGACAGCTCCAATCAGCCCCAGCATTTT. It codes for CASSRDSSNQPQHF.

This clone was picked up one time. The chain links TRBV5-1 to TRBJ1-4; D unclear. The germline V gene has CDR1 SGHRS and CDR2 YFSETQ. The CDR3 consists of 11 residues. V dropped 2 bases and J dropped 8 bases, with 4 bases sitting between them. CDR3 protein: CASSFREKLFF. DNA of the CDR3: TGCGCCAGCAGCTTCAGGGAAAAACTGTTTTTT.

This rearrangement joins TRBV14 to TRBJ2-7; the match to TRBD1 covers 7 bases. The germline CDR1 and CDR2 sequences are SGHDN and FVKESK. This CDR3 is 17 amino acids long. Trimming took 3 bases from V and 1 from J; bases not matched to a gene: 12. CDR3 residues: CASSHHRGRQGSYEQYF. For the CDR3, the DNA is TGTGCCAGCAGCCACCACAGGGGCCGACAGGGATCCTACGAGCAGTACTTC.

This CDR3 reads CASSLPGTQNYEQYF. CDR3 nucleotides: TGTGCCAGCAGTCTCCCCGGGACTCAGAATTACGAGCAGTACTTC. The rearrangement uses TRBV6-6 and TRBJ2-7, with D maybe TRBD2 (6 bases). This CDR3 region has 15 residues. Germline V gives CDR1 MNHNY, CDR2 SVGAGI (reference sequence). V was clipped by 5 bases and J by 4 bases, with 18 bases between them.

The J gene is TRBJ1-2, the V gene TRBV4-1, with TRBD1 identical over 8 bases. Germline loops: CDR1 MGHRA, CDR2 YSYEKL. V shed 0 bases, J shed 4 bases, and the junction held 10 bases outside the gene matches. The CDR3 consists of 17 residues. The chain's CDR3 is CASSQEGRGQTGYGYTF. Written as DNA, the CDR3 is TGCGCCAGCAGCCAAGAAGGCAGGGGGCAAACGGGCTATGGCTACACCTTC.

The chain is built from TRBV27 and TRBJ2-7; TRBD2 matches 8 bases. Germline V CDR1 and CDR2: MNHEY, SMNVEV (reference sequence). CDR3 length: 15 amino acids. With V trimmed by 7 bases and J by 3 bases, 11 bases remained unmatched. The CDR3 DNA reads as TGTGCCAGCACGTTGGGGGCGGGGGGTTTCTACGAGCAGTACTTC. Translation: CASTLGAGGFYEQYF.

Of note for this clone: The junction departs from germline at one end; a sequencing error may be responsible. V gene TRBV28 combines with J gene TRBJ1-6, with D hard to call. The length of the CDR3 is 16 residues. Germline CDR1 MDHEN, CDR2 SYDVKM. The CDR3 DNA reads TGTGCCAGCAGTTTAGGTAGGGCGGGCTATAATTCACCCCCCCACTTT. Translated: CASSLGRAGYNSPPHF.

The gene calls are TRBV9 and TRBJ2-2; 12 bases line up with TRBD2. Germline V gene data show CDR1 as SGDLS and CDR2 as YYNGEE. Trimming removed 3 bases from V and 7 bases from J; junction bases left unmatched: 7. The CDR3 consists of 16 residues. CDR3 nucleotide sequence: TGTGCCAGCAGCGCTAGCGGGGGGGCCATGGGCGGGGAGCTGTTTTTT. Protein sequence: CASSASGGAMGGELFF. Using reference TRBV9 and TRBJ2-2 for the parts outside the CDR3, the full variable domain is DSGVTQTPKHLITATGQRVTLRCSPRSGDLSVYWYQQSLDQGLQFLIQYYNGEERAKGNILERFSAQQFPDLHSELNLSSLELGDSALYFCASSASGGAMGGELFFGEGSRLTVL.

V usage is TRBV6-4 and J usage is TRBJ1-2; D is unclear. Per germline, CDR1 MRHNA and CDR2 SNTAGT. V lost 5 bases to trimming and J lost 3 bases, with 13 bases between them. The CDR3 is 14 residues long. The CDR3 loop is CASSPWGGYYGYTF. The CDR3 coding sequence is TGTGCCAGCAGTCCCTGGGGAGGGTACTATGGCTACACCTTC.

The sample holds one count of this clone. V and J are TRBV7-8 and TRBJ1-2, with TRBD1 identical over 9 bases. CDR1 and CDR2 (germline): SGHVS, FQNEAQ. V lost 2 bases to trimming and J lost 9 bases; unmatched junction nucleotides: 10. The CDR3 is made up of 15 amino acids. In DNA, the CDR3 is TGTGCCAGCAGCTTATTCACACAGGGGGCGGGTAGCTACACCTTC. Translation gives CASSLFTQGAGSYTF.